The 5 T cell receptor beta chains in this list originate from one sample, sequenced in a study of shared clonotypes between healthy human individuals (dated by TCRdb to 2020 to 2022). CD8 naive samples were obtained by positive selection for CCR7 among CD45RO-negative cells, yielding a CD45RA+CCR7+ population from which TemRA cells were excluded. The library was made by the immunoSEQ multiplex PCR assay. The table was pulled from immuneACCESS by TCRdb, which kept in-frame rearrangements only. Such tables lose some clones; where checked, under half of the loss comes from unresolved V genes, and the rest has no known cause. This sample is represented by around 560,000 clones; about 95% of them were singletons. The ten top clones hold 0.11% of the sample. Sample: naive CD8+ T cells sorted from blood. Interpreted using the paper, the cell subset or site label stands for: CD45RA+CCR7+. These receptors originate from a woman in her twenties or thirties in good health.

The J gene is TRBJ2-1, the V gene TRBV29-1; 9 nucleotides match TRBD1. This CDR3 comprises 14 residues. Trimming took 6 bases from V and 8 from J; bases not matched to a gene: 11. Germline CDR1 is SQVTM and CDR2 is ANQGSEA. CDR3 protein: CSVDTGTGRYEQFF. The CDR3 region has the DNA TGCAGCGTAGATACCGGGACAGGGCGGTATGAGCAGTTCTTC.

V gene TRBV4-1 combines with J gene TRBJ1-5; D might be TRBD1 (6 bases). Germline V gives CDR1 MGHRA, CDR2 YSYEKL. V was pared by 0 bases and J by 1 base, with 13 bases between. This CDR3 region has 17 residues. CDR3 in amino acids: CASSQDGGGTSNQPQHF. The CDR3, as DNA: TGCGCCAGCAGCCAAGATGGAGGGGGGACCAGCAATCAGCCCCAGCATTTT.

This chain links TRBV28 with TRBJ2-5, with 9 bases aligning to TRBD2. From germline, CDR1 is MDHEN and CDR2 SYDVKM. V trimming: 6 bases; J trimming: 4 bases; junction bases outside the gene matches: 12. The CDR3 has 16 residues. The CDR3 DNA follows: TGTGCCAGCAGCCTCCTTTTAGCGGGAGAGGGAGAGACCCAGTACTTC. Its protein product is CASSLLLAGEGETQYF.

V usage is TRBV14 and J usage is TRBJ1-1; D gene ambiguous. Germline CDR1 reads SGHDN; CDR2 reads FVKESK. The CDR3 loop spans 13 amino acids. Trimming left V 2 bases short and J 2 bases short, with 6 bases between. CDR3 sequence (DNA): TGTGCCAGCAGCCAATGGGGAAACACTGAAGCTTTCTTT. Its protein product is CASSQWGNTEAFF.

V and J are TRBV11-3 and TRBJ1-5; D perhaps matches TRBD1 (5 bases). V was shortened by 4 bases and J by 9 bases, with 13 bases between the two germline ends. The V gene's germline CDR1 is SGHNT and CDR2 YENEEA. The CDR3 sequence is 13 residues long. The CDR3 DNA is TGTGCCAGCAGCTCTGGGGACGCCGGGCCCCAGCATTTT. As protein: CASSSGDAGPQHF.